This T cell receptor beta chain originates from a study of radiotherapy plus CTLA-4 blockade in lung cancer. Assay: immunoSEQ multiplex PCR; the TCRdb copy retains only in-frame clones and omits some. The sample lists 55,000 to 70,000 clones; roughly 80% were seen once. The CDR3 is 16 residues long. Losses at the gene ends were 3 bases for V and 0 bases for J; bases not matched to a gene: 3. Germline assignment: CDR1 SGHDT and CDR2 YYEEEE. Sample share makes this clone medium-sized. Other DNA sequences in this sample translate to the same CDR3. The TCR was taken from a human donor with non-small cell lung cancer who had a complete response to radiotherapy plus ipilimumab. The chain has TRBV5-6 and TRBJ2-1, with TRBD2 identical over 10 bases. The specimen comprised peripheral blood, sampled from a patient treated with radiotherapy plus ipilimumab. The CDR3 DNA reads TGTGCCAGCAGCTGGACTAGCGGAAGCTCCTACAATGAGCAGTTCTTC. It yields the protein CASSWTSGSSYNEQFF.